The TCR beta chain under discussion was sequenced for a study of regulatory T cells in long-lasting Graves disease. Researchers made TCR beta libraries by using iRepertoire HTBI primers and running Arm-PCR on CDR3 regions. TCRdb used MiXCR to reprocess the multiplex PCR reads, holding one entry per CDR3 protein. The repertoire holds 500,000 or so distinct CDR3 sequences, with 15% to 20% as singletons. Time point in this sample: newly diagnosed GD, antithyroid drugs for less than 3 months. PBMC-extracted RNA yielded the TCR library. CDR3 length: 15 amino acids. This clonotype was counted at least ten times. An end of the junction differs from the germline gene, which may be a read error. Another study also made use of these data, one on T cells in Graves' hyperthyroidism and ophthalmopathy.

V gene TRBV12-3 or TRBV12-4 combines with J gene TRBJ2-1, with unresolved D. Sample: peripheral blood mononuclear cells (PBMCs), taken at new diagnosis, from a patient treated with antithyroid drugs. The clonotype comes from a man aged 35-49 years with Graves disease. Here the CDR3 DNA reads TGTGCCAGCAGTTTAGGCGGAAGCTCCTACAATGGGCAGTTCTTC. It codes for CASSLGGSSYNGQFF.